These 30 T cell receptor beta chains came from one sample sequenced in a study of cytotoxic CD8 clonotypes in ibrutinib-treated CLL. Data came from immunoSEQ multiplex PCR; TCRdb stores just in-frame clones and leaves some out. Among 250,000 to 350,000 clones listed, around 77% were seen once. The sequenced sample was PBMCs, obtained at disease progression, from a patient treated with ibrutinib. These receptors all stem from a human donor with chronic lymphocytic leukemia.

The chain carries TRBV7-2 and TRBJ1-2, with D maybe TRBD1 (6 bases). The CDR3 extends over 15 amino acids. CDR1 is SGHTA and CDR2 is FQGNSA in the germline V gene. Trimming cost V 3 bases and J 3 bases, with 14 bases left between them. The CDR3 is CASSLRQVIDYGYTF. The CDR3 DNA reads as TGTGCCAGCAGCTTGAGACAGGTCATTGACTATGGCTACACCTTC. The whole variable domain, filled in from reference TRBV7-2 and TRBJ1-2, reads GAGVSQSPSNKVTEKGKDVELRCDPISGHTALYWYRQSLGQGLEFLIYFQGNSAPDKSGLPSDRFSAERTGGSVSTLTIQRTQQEDSAVYLCASSLRQVIDYGYTFGSGTRLTVV.

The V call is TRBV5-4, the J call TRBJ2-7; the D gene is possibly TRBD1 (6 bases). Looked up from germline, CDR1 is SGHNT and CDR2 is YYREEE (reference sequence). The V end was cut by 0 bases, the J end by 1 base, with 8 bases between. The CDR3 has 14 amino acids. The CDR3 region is CASSLDGTSYEQYF. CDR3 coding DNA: TGTGCCAGCAGCTTGGATGGGACATCCTACGAGCAGTACTTC.

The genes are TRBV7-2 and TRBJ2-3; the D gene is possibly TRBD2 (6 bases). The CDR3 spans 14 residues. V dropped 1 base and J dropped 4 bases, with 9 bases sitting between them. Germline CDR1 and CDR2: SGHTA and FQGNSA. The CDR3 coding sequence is TGTGCCAGCAGCTTAGATTCGGGGGCAGATACGCAGTATTTT. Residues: CASSLDSGADTQYF.

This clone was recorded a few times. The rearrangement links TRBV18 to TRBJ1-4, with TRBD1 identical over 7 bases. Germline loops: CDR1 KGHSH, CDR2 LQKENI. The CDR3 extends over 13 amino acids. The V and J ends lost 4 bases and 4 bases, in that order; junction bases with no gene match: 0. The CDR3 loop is CASSRQGNEKLFF. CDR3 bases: TGTGCCAGCTCACGACAGGGTAATGAAAAACTGTTTTTT.

This CDR3 reads CASKSGQGGYEQYF. In nucleotides, the CDR3 is TGTGCCAGCAAGTCGGGACAGGGGGGCTACGAGCAGTACTTC. The J gene is TRBJ2-7, the V gene TRBV2, with 11 bases matching TRBD1. The V segment lost 7 bases and the J segment 3 bases; nucleotides outside the gene matches: 5. Per germline, CDR1 SNHLY and CDR2 FYNNEI. This CDR3 is 14 amino acids long.

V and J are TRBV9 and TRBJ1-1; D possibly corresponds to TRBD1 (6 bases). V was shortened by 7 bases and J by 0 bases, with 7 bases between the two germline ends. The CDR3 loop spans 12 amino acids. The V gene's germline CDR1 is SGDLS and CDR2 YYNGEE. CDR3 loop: CASGQMNTEAFF. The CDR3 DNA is TGTGCCAGCGGACAGATGAACACTGAAGCTTTCTTT.

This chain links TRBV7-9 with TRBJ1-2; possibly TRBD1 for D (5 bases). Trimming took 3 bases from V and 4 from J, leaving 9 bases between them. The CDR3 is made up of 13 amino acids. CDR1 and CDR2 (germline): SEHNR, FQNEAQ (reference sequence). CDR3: CASSFQGSYGYTF. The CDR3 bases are TGTGCCAGCAGCTTTCAGGGCAGCTATGGCTACACCTTC. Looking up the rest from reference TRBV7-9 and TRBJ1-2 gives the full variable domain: DTGVSQNPRHKITKRGQNVTFRCDPISEHNRLYWYRQTLGQGPEFLTYFQNEAQLEKSRLLSDRFSAERPKGSFSTLEIQRTEQGDSAMYLCASSFQGSYGYTFGSGTRLTVV.

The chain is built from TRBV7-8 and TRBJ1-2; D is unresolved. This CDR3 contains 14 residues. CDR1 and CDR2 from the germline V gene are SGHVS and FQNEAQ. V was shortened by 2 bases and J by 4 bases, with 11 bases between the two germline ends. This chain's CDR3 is CASSLRWLPYGYTF. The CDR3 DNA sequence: TGTGCCAGCAGCTTACGGTGGCTTCCCTATGGCTACACCTTC.

CDR3 loop: CASSINRGGYTF. The CDR3 DNA reads TGTGCCAGCAGCATAAACAGGGGTGGCTACACCTTC. V is TRBV9 and J is TRBJ1-2; 7 bases agree with TRBD1. Germline-derived CDR1 and CDR2 are SGDLS and YYNGEE. The CDR3 covers 12 residues. J lost 7 bases, V lost 4 bases, and 4 bases had no gene match.

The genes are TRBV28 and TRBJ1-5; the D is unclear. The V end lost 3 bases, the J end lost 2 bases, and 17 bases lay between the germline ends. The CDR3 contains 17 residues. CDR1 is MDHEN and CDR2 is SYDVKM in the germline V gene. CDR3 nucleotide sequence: TGTGCCAGCAGTTTCCTCGAGACGGCGTTAGGCAATCAGCCCCAGCATTTT. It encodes CASSFLETALGNQPQHF.

The CDR3 bases are TGTGCCAGCAGTCCCTCGGGAAACGCCAACTATGGCTACACCTTC. This gives the protein CASSPSGNANYGYTF. V and J are TRBV6-5 and TRBJ1-2; D uncertain. The CDR3 sequence is 15 residues long. The ends were cut back, 5 bases at V and 2 bases at J, with 15 bases in the middle. CDR1 is MNHEY, CDR2 SVGAGI, per germline.

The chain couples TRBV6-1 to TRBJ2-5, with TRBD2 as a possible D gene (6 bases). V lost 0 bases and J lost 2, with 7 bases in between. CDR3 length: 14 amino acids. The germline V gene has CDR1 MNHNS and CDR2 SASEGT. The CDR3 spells CASSEAGGQETQYF. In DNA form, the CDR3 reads TGTGCCAGCAGTGAAGCCGGAGGGCAAGAGACCCAGTACTTC.

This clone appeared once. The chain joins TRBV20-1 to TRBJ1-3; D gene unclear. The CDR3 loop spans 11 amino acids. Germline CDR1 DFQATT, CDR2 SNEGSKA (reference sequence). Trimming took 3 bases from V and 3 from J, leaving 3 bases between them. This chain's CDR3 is CSASHGNTIYF. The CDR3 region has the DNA TGCAGTGCTAGCCATGGAAACACCATATATTTT.

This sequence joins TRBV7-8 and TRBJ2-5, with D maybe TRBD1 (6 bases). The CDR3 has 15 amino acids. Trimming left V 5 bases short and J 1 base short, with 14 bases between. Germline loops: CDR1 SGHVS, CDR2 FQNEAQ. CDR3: CASSEAGTFQETQYF. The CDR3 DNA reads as TGTGCCAGCAGCGAAGCCGGGACATTCCAAGAGACCCAGTACTTC.

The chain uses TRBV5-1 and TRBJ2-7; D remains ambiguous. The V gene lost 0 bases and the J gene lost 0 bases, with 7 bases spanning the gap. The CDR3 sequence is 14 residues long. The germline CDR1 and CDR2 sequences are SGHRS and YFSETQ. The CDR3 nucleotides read TGCGCCAGCAGCTTGGGCAGGCCCTCCTACGAGCAGTACTTC. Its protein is CASSLGRPSYEQYF.

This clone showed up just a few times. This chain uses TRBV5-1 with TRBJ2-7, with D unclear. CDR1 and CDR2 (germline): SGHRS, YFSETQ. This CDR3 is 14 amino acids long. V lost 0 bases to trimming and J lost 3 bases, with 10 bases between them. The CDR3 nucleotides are TGCGCCAGCAGCTTGGTGCCCAACCGCTACGAGCAGTACTTC. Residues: CASSLVPNRYEQYF.

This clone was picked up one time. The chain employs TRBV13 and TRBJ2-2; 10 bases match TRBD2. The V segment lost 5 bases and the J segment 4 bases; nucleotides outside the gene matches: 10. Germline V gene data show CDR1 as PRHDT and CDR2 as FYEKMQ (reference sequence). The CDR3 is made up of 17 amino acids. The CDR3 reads CASSPPGLAKGTGELFF. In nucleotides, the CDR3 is TGTGCCAGCAGCCCGCCGGGACTAGCGAAAGGCACCGGGGAGCTGTTTTTT. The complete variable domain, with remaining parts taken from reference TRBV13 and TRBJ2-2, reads AAGVIQSPRHLIKEKRETATLKCYPIPRHDTVYWYQQGPGQDPQFLISFYEKMQSDKGSIPDRFSAQQFSDYHSELNMSSLELGDSALYFCASSPPGLAKGTGELFFGEGSRLTVL.

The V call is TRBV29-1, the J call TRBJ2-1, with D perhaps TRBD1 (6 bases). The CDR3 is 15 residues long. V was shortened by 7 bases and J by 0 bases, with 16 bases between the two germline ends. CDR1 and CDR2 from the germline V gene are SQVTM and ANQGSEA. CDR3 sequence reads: CSAATATGSYNEQFF. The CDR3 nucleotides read TGCAGCGCCGCTACTGCGACAGGCTCCTACAATGAGCAGTTCTTC.

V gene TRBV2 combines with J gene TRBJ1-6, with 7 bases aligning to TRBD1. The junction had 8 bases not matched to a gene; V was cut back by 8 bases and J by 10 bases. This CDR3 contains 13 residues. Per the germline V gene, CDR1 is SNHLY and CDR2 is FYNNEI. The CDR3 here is CASPQGIDSPLHF. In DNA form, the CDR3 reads TGTGCCAGCCCACAGGGGATAGACTCACCCCTCCACTTT.

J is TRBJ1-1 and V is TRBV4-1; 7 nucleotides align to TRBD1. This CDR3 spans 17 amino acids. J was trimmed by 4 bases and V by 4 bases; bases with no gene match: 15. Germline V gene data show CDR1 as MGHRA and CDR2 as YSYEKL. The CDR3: CASSPLFQTGRSTEAFF. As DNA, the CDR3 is TGCGCCAGCAGCCCACTTTTCCAGACAGGGCGATCCACTGAAGCTTTCTTT.

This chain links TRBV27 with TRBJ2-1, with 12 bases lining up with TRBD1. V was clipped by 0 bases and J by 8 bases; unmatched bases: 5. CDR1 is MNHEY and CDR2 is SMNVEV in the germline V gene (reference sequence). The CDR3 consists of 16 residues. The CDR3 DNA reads TGTGCCAGCAGTTTATCCCGGGACAGGGGGCTGTATGAGCAGTTCTTC. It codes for CASSLSRDRGLYEQFF.

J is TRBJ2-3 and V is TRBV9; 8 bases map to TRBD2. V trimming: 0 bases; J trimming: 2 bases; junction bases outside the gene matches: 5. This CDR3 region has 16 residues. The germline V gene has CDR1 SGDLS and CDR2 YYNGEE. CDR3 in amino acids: CASSVGVSGTTDTQYF. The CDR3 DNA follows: TGTGCCAGCAGCGTAGGCGTTAGCGGGACCACAGATACGCAGTATTTT.

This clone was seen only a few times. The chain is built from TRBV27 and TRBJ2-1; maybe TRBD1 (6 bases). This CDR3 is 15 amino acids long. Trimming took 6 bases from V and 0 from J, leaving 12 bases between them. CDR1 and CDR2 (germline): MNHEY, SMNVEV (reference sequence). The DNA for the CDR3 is TGTGCCAGCAGCGAAGACAGGAGCTCCTACAATGAGCAGTTCTTC. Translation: CASSEDRSSYNEQFF.

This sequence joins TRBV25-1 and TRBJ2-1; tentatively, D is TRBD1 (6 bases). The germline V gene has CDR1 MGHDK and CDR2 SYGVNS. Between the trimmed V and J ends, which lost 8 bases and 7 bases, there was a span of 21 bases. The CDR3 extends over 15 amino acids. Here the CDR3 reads CASRPTGKVGNEQFF. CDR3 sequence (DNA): TGTGCCAGCCGCCCCACAGGGAAGGTCGGTAATGAGCAGTTCTTC.

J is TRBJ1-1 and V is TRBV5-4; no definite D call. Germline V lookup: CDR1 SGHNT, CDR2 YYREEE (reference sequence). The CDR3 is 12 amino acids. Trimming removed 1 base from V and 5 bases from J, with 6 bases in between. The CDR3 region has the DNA TGTGCCAGCAGCTTGCAGTGGACTGAAGCTTTCTTT. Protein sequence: CASSLQWTEAFF.

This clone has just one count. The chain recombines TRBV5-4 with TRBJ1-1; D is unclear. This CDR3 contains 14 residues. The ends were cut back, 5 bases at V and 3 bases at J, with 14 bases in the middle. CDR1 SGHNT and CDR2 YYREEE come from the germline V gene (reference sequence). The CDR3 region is CASRHGLGYTEAFF. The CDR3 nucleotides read TGTGCCAGCAGACACGGACTAGGTTACACTGAAGCTTTCTTT.

CDR3 amino acids: CASSVGGLAGPANTGELFF. The CDR3 DNA reads as TGTGCCAGCAGCGTAGGGGGACTAGCGGGACCTGCGAACACCGGGGAGCTGTTTTTT. The chain couples TRBV9 to TRBJ2-2, with TRBD2 matching over 13 bases. The CDR3 consists of 19 residues. The V gene end was trimmed by 0 bases and the J gene end by 0 bases; junction bases not matched to a gene: 5. Germline CDR1 is SGDLS and CDR2 is YYNGEE.

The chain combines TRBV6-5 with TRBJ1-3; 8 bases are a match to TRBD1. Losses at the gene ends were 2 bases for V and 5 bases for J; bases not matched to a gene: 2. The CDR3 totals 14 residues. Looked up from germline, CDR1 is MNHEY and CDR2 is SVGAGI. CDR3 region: CASSYRTGRNTIYF. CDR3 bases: TGTGCCAGCAGTTACCGGACAGGGAGAAACACCATATATTTT.

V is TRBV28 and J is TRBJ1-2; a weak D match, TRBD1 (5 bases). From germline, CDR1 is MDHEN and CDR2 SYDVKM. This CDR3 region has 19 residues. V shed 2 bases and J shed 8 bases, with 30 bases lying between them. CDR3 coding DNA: TGTGCCAGCAGTTTAGATATCCCCATATGGGCAGGGACGGTAAGGGGCTACACCTTC. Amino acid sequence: CASSLDIPIWAGTVRGYTF.

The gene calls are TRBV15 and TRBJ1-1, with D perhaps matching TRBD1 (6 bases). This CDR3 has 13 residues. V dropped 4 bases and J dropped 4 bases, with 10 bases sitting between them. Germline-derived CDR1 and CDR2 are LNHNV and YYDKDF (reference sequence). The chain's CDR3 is CATSKLRGTEAFF. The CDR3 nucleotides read TGTGCCACCAGCAAACTCAGGGGCACTGAAGCTTTCTTT.